This TCR beta chain is from a study of OX40 agonist ivuxolimab in advanced cancers. In the study overall: The costimulatory receptor OX40 (CD134) was targeted by ivuxolimab, a fully human IgG2 agonistic monoclonal antibody. Patients were allowed to have had prior anti-PD-1, anti-PD-L1 or anti-CTLA-4 therapy, and 40% of the dose-escalation patients had previously received checkpoint inhibitors. A male proportion of around 81% and a mean age of 60 years, ranging from 23 to 79, were recorded for the dose-escalation cohort. The paper describes the monotherapy dose-escalation part (N of about 47 patients) of the phase I trial of ivuxolimab. Intravenous ivuxolimab was administered to patients every 2 weeks at six dose levels: 0.01, 0.1, 0.3, 1.5, 3 and 10 mg/kg. Of the approximately 50 dose-escalation patients, hepatocellular carcinoma was present in approximately 20, melanoma in roughly 15, renal cell carcinoma in 9 and head and neck cancer in 9. Partial responses occurred in three dose-escalation patients, of whom one had hepatocellular carcinoma and two had cutaneous melanoma. Peripheral TCRbeta sequencing was intended to test whether TCR sequence diversity was altered and clonal T-cell expansion was caused by ivuxolimab. The paper's findings and limits, for the study overall: Low levels of normalized T-cell clonal expansion were also seen in some patients who did not respond. After ivuxolimab, more expanded clones were found on average in CD8+ T cells than in CD4+ T cells. At doses of 0.1 to 3.0 mg/kg, clonal expansion of both CD4+ and CD8+ blood T cells was observed from baseline to week 6. In the 0.1-3.0 mg/kg groups, partial responders were among the patients with the lowest normalized peripheral clonal expansion, particularly in CD8+ T cells. Antigen specificity was not determined for the clonally expanded peripheral T cells.

Genomic DNA was extracted from sorted cells for sequencing of the TCRbeta CDR3 region. The immunoSEQ Assay was used for sequencing of TCRbeta CDR3 regions. TCRdb provides this immuneACCESS table in a form limited to in-frame rearrangements. Some clones are lacking; in checked studies, under half of them reflect an unresolved V gene, and why the rest are absent is not known. This sample is represented by approximately 70,000 clones; around 90% of them were singletons. 0.45% to 0.55% of the sample belongs to the ten largest clones. Note on this clone: The specificity of this receptor is unknown. Per-base qualities were not stored, and no clone one base away is much larger.

The trial excluded patients who had a history of autoimmune disease or were on systemic immunosuppression. Peripheral blood for TCR sequencing was collected from all dose cohorts at baseline, on cycle 4 day 1, and on cycle 7 day 1. Samples came from an open-label, multicenter, first-in-human phase I dose-escalation trial of ivuxolimab. Adults with locally advanced or metastatic melanoma, renal cell, hepatocellular, or head and neck squamous cell carcinoma were enrolled in the trial. CD4+ and CD8+ T cells were sorted separately from peripheral blood before TCR sequencing. This TCR was recovered from an adult with an advanced solid tumor such as melanoma, head and neck, liver or kidney cancer. Source: CD4+ or CD8+ T cells sorted from blood, taken in a trial of the OX40 agonist ivuxolimab.

Here is the DNA: TGTGCCAGCAGCGTTCCGGGACTAGCGGATAATGAGCAGTTCTTC. Its translation reads: CASSVPGLADNEQFF. This chain is built from TRBV9 and TRBJ2-1, and TRBD2 matches 11 of the central bases. CDR1 is given as SGDLS and CDR2 as YYNGEE, both from the germline V gene. Unmatched junction bases come to 5, with V trimmed by 2 bases and J by 7 bases. The CDR3 goes from the cysteine to the phenylalanine over 15 residues. The read is trimmed to its CDR3 DNA, 45 bases read in frame from base 1.